Presented here are 19 T cell receptor beta chains from one specimen sequenced in a study of blood T cell repertoires in COVID-19. Data came from immunoSEQ multiplex PCR; TCRdb stores just in-frame clones and leaves some out. The sample contains tens of thousands of clones, less than 90% of which appear only once. The sample comprised peripheral blood. These receptors originate from a man in his forties or fifties with active COVID-19.

The chain is built from TRBV9 and TRBJ2-7; 7 positions agree with TRBD2. Trimming took 0 bases from V and 2 from J; bases not matched to a gene: 2. The CDR3 spans 14 residues. Per the germline V gene, CDR1 is SGDLS and CDR2 is YYNGEE. The CDR3 spells CASSVGGGTYEQYF. DNA for the CDR3: TGTGCCAGCAGCGTAGGCGGGGGAACCTACGAGCAGTACTTC.

The rearrangement joins TRBV5-6 to TRBJ1-1; 10 bases are a match to TRBD1. This CDR3 comprises 15 residues. J gave up 4 bases and V 0 bases, and 3 bases lay outside the gene matches. Germline CDR1 is SGHDT and CDR2 is YYEEEE. CDR3 DNA: TGTGCCAGCAGCTTGGTGGACAGGGGGGGCACTGAAGCTTTCTTT. It translates to CASSLVDRGGTEAFF.

CDR3 loop: CASSYEQGVSTEAFF. DNA for the CDR3: TGTGCCAGCAGTTACGAACAGGGGGTGAGCACTGAAGCTTTCTTT. The chain recombines TRBV6-2 or TRBV6-3 with TRBJ1-1, with 8 bases fitting TRBD1. Germline CDR1 is MNHEY and CDR2 is SVGEGT. The CDR3 sequence is 15 residues long. V shed 2 bases and J 4 bases; nucleotides not matched to a gene: 6.

The V gene is TRBV9, the J gene TRBJ1-6; maybe TRBD1 (5 bases). This CDR3 spans 14 amino acids. In germline, CDR1 is SGDLS, CDR2 YYNGEE. Trimming removed 0 bases from V and 7 bases from J, with 8 bases in between. CDR3 DNA: TGTGCCAGCAGCGTAGTACAGGTGAATTCACCCCTCCACTTT. Amino acid sequence: CASSVVQVNSPLHF.

The rearrangement joins TRBV3-1 (or the pseudogene TRBV3-2) to TRBJ1-5, with a weak D call TRBD1 (6 bases). Germline V gene lookup returns CDR1 LGHDT and CDR2 YNNKEL (reference sequence). CDR3 length: 13 amino acids. V was cut by 5 bases and J by 4 bases, with 9 bases left in between. In DNA, the CDR3 is TGTGCCAGCAGCTCACAGGGAAATCAGCCCCAGCATTTT. Translating gives CASSSQGNQPQHF.

The V call is TRBV5-1, the J call TRBJ1-4, with TRBD1 matching 8 bases. Germline V gene lookup returns CDR1 SGHRS and CDR2 YFSETQ. The CDR3 length is 15 residues. Unmatched junction bases numbered 10, after V lost 1 base and J lost 11 bases. The CDR3 is CASSLLTGGSLKLFF. In nucleotides, the CDR3 is TGCGCCAGCAGCTTGCTTACAGGGGGGTCATTGAAACTGTTTTTT.

The J gene is TRBJ2-1, the V gene TRBV14, with a weak D call TRBD2 (6 bases). CDR3 length: 12 amino acids. The germline V gene encodes CDR1 SGHDN and CDR2 FVKESK. V was pared by 3 bases and J by 13 bases, with 13 bases between. The CDR3 nucleotides read TGTGCCAGCAGCCAGCCTCGGCGGGGTCAGTTCTTC. It encodes CASSQPRRGQFF.

The chain combines TRBV5-4 with TRBJ2-2, with D possibly TRBD1 on 6 matching bases. Looked up from germline, CDR1 is SGHNT and CDR2 is YYREEE (reference sequence). The CDR3 has 15 residues. V lost 7 bases, J lost 4 bases, and 17 bases lay in between. CDR3 DNA sequence: TGTGCCAGCGCCCCGGACAGCCTCCGCACCGGGGAGCTGTTTTTT. It yields the protein CASAPDSLRTGELFF.

V is TRBV4-2 and J is TRBJ2-2; TRBD2 matches 9 bases. This CDR3 has 17 amino acids. J gave up 7 bases and V 0 bases, and 9 bases lay outside the gene matches. The germline gives CDR1 LGHNA, CDR2 YNFKEQ. The CDR3 sequence: CASSQDLAGGPLGELFF. The CDR3 nucleotides read TGTGCCAGCAGCCAAGATCTGGCGGGAGGGCCCCTCGGGGAGCTGTTTTTT.

The chain joins TRBV7-9 to TRBJ2-3; D possibly corresponds to TRBD2 (6 bases). The V gene's germline CDR1 is SEHNR and CDR2 FQNEAQ (reference sequence). The CDR3 sequence is 16 residues long. Between the trimmed V and J ends, which lost 2 bases and 2 bases, there was a span of 14 bases. The CDR3 loop reads CASSLFGRGATDTQYF. CDR3 coding DNA: TGTGCCAGCAGCTTATTCGGGCGGGGAGCCACAGATACGCAGTATTTT. The full variable domain, rest sourced from reference TRBV7-9 and TRBJ2-3, is DTGVSQNPRHKITKRGQNVTFRCDPISEHNRLYWYRQTLGQGPEFLTYFQNEAQLEKSRLLSDRFSAERPKGSFSTLEIQRTEQGDSAMYLCASSLFGRGATDTQYFGPGTRLTVL.

CDR3 protein: CASSLNSRGEQYF. CDR3 DNA sequence: TGTGCCAGCAGCTTAAATTCCCGGGGGGAGCAGTACTTC. The chain joins TRBV7-3 to TRBJ2-7, with D perhaps TRBD2 (6 bases). Germline-derived CDR1 and CDR2 are SGHTA and FQGTGA. The V end lost 1 base, the J end lost 7 bases, and 11 bases lay between the germline ends. The CDR3 runs to 13 residues.

This chain connects TRBV27 to TRBJ2-2, with a possible D match to TRBD1 (5 bases). CDR3 length equals 16 residues. Trimming cost V 0 bases and J 4 bases, with 12 bases left between them. Germline V lookup: CDR1 MNHEY, CDR2 SMNVEV (reference sequence). For the CDR3, the DNA is TGTGCCAGCAGTTTATCGATCGTGACAGTCACCGGGGAGCTGTTTTTT. Its translation is CASSLSIVTVTGELFF.

This chain's CDR3 is CASSFRGRQETQYF. As DNA, the CDR3 is TGCGCCAGCAGCTTCAGGGGGCGGCAAGAGACCCAGTACTTC. This chain joins TRBV5-1 and TRBJ2-5, with TRBD1 matching over 8 bases. In germline, CDR1 is SGHRS, CDR2 YFSETQ. CDR3 size: 14 residues. Unmatched junction bases numbered 2, after V lost 2 bases and J lost 2 bases.

This clone was counted a single time. The V call is TRBV3-1 (or the pseudogene TRBV3-2), the J call TRBJ2-3; the D gene is possibly TRBD1 (6 bases). Germline V CDR1 and CDR2: LGHDT, YNNKEL (reference sequence). The CDR3 runs 13 residues. The V end lost 4 bases, the J end lost 9 bases, and 14 bases lay between the germline ends. The CDR3: CASSPSPDRTQYF. The DNA of the CDR3 is TGTGCCAGCAGCCCCTCGCCGGACAGAACGCAGTATTTT.

The chain carries TRBV25-1 and TRBJ1-2, with 9 nucleotides matching TRBD1. This CDR3 comprises 12 residues. CDR1 and CDR2 (germline): MGHDK, SYGVNS. V dropped 8 bases and J dropped 8; count of bases not matched to a gene: 6. CDR3 residues: CASASTGGGYTF. CDR3 DNA: TGTGCCAGCGCTTCGACAGGGGGAGGCTACACCTTC.

The rearrangement joins TRBV5-1 to TRBJ2-5; 9 nucleotides agree with TRBD2. The CDR3 loop spans 14 amino acids. Germline CDR1 is SGHRS and CDR2 is YFSETQ. J was trimmed by 0 bases and V by 4 bases; bases with no gene match: 1. The CDR3 nucleotides read TGCGCCAGCAGCCGACTAGCGGACCAAGAGACCCAGTACTTC. This translates into CASSRLADQETQYF.

This rearrangement joins TRBV7-6 to TRBJ1-6; weak D call: TRBD1 (6 bases). The germline V gene has CDR1 SGHVS and CDR2 FNYEAQ. The V gene lost 1 base and the J gene lost 1 base, with 14 bases spanning the gap. The CDR3 totals 18 residues. The CDR3 reads CASSLDGGGASYNSPLHF. The CDR3 coding sequence is TGTGCCAGCAGCTTAGACGGGGGGGGCGCATCCTATAATTCACCCCTCCACTTT. The full variable domain, with the rest looked up from reference TRBV7-6 and TRBJ1-6, is GAGVSQSPRYKVTKRGQDVALRCDPISGHVSLYWYRQALGQGPEFLTYFNYEAQQDKSGLPNDRFSAERPEGSISTLTIQRTEQRDSAMYRCASSLDGGGASYNSPLHFGNGTRLTVT.

The chain links TRBV6-5 to TRBJ2-5; 8 nucleotides agree with TRBD2. V lost 4 bases and J lost 7; bases outside the gene matches: 5. Per germline, CDR1 MNHEY and CDR2 SVGAGI. This CDR3 is 13 amino acids long. The CDR3 DNA sequence: TGTGCCAGCAGTTCCGGGGGGGGTGGGACCCAGTACTTC. This codes for CASSSGGGGTQYF.

This clone showed up just once. The chain joins TRBV11-3 to TRBJ2-2, with 12 bases fitting TRBD1. The V gene's germline CDR1 is SGHNT and CDR2 YENEEA. The length of the CDR3 is 19 residues. V lost 5 bases, J lost 0 bases, and 10 bases stayed unmatched. The CDR3 DNA reads TGTGCCAGCAGCGGCCGGGACAGGGGGCTTAGTTCGAACACCGGGGAGCTGTTTTTT. Translating gives CASSGRDRGLSSNTGELFF.